This TCR beta chain was obtained from a study of T cells in Graves' hyperthyroidism and ophthalmopathy. Whole-study findings and limits: In blood, most of the thyroid clonotypes expanded above 0.001 were also present.

The germline gives CDR1 MGHRA, CDR2 YSYEKL. The V gene lost 5 bases and the J gene lost 6 bases, with 17 bases spanning the gap. This CDR3 is built from 15 residues. Amplification yielded TCR beta CDR3 regions, with RNA transcripts as the source. The HTBI primer set served for first-round RT-PCR of the TCR CDR3. TCRdb re-called the multiplex PCR reads with MiXCR, one entry per CDR3 protein. The sample holds hundreds of thousands of distinct CDR3 sequences; around 15% are singletons and the top ten take 10% to 13%. Comments on this clonotype: The antigen remains unidentified.

This receptor was taken from a woman between 18 and 30 years old with Graves' hyperthyroidism. What was sequenced was blood. The V and J genes are TRBV4-1 and TRBJ2-1, with D possibly being TRBD1 or TRBD2 (5 bases each). CDR3 loop: CASSFGEFGANEQFF. The DNA of the CDR3 is TGCGCCAGCAGCTTTGGGGAGTTCGGGGCCAATGAGCAGTTCTTC.